The clone carrying this T cell receptor beta chain qualifies as medium-sized (0.01 to 0.1%). Its target is unknown. The sample originates from a study of spatial heterogeneity in lung cancer. This CDR3 is built from 16 residues. The germline CDR1 and CDR2 sequences are SNHLY and FYNNEI. With 1 base removed from V and 0 bases from J, the gap between germline ends came to 13 bases. Findings and limits, study-wide: As ubiquitous and regional nonsynonymous mutations varied, counts of ubiquitous and regional expanded TCRs tracked them, respectively. Tracking of tumor mutation counts was seen in expanded intratumoral alpha and beta TCR counts.

TCRdb re-called the 5' RACE reads through MiXCR, storing one row per CDR3 protein. The table records several thousand distinct CDR3 sequences, 9% to 12% of them present only once. Time point in this sample: sample taken at primary tumor resection. This TCR came from a female donor with early-stage non-small cell lung cancer. The chain uses TRBV2 and TRBJ2-7; D is undetermined. Sequencing used lung tumor tissue, obtained at surgery. The CDR3 coding sequence is TGTGCCAGCAGTGAAGGGGGAAAACTGAGCTCCTACGAGCAGTACTTC. Protein product: CASSEGGKLSSYEQYF.